These 11 T cell receptor beta chains were sequenced from one sample in a study of blood T cell repertoires in COVID-19. The protocol was immunoSEQ multiplex PCR, while the TCRdb copy is restricted to in-frame clones and leaves out a portion. The table has approximately 350,000 clones, around 91% seen once. The sequenced sample was peripheral blood. All receptors come from a woman between 18 and 29 years old who had recovered from COVID-19.

V gene TRBV30 combines with J gene TRBJ2-2; no clear D gene. The V end was cut by 0 bases, the J end by 1 base, with 6 bases between. The length of the CDR3 is 14 residues. Germline loops: CDR1 GTSNPN, CDR2 SVGIG (reference sequence). The chain's CDR3 is CAWSVNRNTGELFF. The CDR3, as DNA: TGTGCCTGGAGTGTAAACAGGAACACCGGGGAGCTGTTTTTT.

This clone showed up just a few times. The V call is TRBV4-2, the J call TRBJ1-5; D unclear. Germline-derived CDR1 and CDR2 are LGHNA and YNFKEQ. The CDR3 spans 13 residues. V shed 4 bases and J shed 5 bases, with 9 bases lying between them. For the CDR3, the DNA is TGTGCCAGCAGCCTGCGGGTGGATCAGCCCCAGCATTTT. Translating it yields CASSLRVDQPQHF.

J is TRBJ2-1 and V is TRBV9, with 9 bases aligning to TRBD2. Unmatched junction bases numbered 3, after V lost 0 bases and J lost 5 bases. Per the germline V gene, CDR1 is SGDLS and CDR2 is YYNGEE. This CDR3 is 15 amino acids long. CDR3 amino acids: CASSVAGTSHNEQFF. CDR3 nucleotide sequence: TGTGCCAGCAGCGTAGCGGGGACTAGCCACAATGAGCAGTTCTTC.

The J gene is TRBJ2-5, the V gene TRBV18, with D perhaps matching TRBD2 (5 bases). V dropped 3 bases and J dropped 0 bases, with 8 bases sitting between them. The germline V gene has CDR1 KGHSH and CDR2 LQKENI. The CDR3 spans 14 residues. The CDR3 loop is CASSPDLYQETQYF. The DNA for the CDR3 is TGTGCCAGCTCACCGGACTTGTACCAAGAGACCCAGTACTTC.

The gene calls are TRBV6-5 and TRBJ1-2; 8 bases are shared with TRBD1. Germline V gene data show CDR1 as MNHEY and CDR2 as SVGAGI. This CDR3 is built from 14 residues. The trim removed 2 bases at V and 3 bases at J, leaving 2 bases unmatched. In nucleotides, the CDR3 is TGTGCCAGCAGTTACCGACAGGGGTACTATGGCTACACCTTC. Its protein is CASSYRQGYYGYTF.

The genes are TRBV5-6 and TRBJ1-2; D might be TRBD1 (5 bases). Trimming removed 2 bases from V and 1 base from J, with 15 bases in between. The CDR3 has 16 amino acids. Germline lookup yields CDR1 SGHDT and CDR2 YYEEEE. Here the CDR3 DNA reads TGTGCCAGCAGCTTTTGGGGCAGACCTAATAACTATGGCTACACCTTC. It is translated as CASSFWGRPNNYGYTF.

The chain uses TRBV7-9 and TRBJ2-1; 10 nucleotides line up with TRBD2. Germline V CDR1 and CDR2: SEHNR, FQNEAQ (reference sequence). CDR3 length: 18 residues. V lost 1 base, J lost 2 bases, and 8 bases stayed unmatched. For the CDR3, the DNA is TGTGCCAGCAGCTTAGGGGGTCGGCTAGCGGGGGCCTACAATGAGCAGTTCTTC. Translation: CASSLGGRLAGAYNEQFF.

This chain uses TRBV29-1 with TRBJ2-2; TRBD2 agrees at 9 bases. V shed 6 bases, J shed 4 bases, and the junction held 12 bases outside the gene matches. This CDR3 is built from 16 residues. Germline CDR1 is SQVTM and CDR2 is ANQGSEA. DNA for the CDR3: TGCAGCGTAAAAGGAGTAGCGGGAGCGGGCACCGGGGAGCTGTTTTTT. Protein sequence: CSVKGVAGAGTGELFF.

J is TRBJ1-2 and V is TRBV18; TRBD1 aligns across 7 bases. V gave up 0 bases and J gave up 7 bases; unmatched junction bases: 2. Germline V CDR1 and CDR2: KGHSH, LQKENI. CDR3 length equals 13 residues. CDR3 nucleotide sequence: TGTGCCAGCTCACCACCGCGACAGGGTGGCTACACCTTC. Its protein product is CASSPPRQGGYTF.

This sequence joins TRBV9 and TRBJ2-5; 14 positions match TRBD2. J lost 2 bases, V lost 3 bases, and 18 bases had no gene match. Germline assignment: CDR1 SGDLS and CDR2 YYNGEE. There are 21 residues in the CDR3. The CDR3 reads CASSEQKSGTSGRWTQETQYF. The CDR3 region has the DNA TGTGCCAGCAGCGAACAAAAATCCGGGACTAGCGGGAGATGGACGCAAGAGACCCAGTACTTC. The complete variable domain, with remaining parts taken from reference TRBV9 and TRBJ2-5, reads DSGVTQTPKHLITATGQRVTLRCSPRSGDLSVYWYQQSLDQGLQFLIQYYNGEERAKGNILERFSAQQFPDLHSELNLSSLELGDSALYFCASSEQKSGTSGRWTQETQYFGPGTRLLVL.

The chain carries TRBV2 and TRBJ1-6, with D tentatively TRBD1 (6 bases). This CDR3 has 14 amino acids. Trimming removed 4 bases at V and 5 bases at J, with 9 bases between. Germline values: CDR1 SNHLY, CDR2 FYNNEI. CDR3 loop: CASSGTADNSPLHF. The DNA of the CDR3 is TGTGCCAGCAGTGGGACAGCCGATAATTCACCCCTCCACTTT. The full variable domain, completed using reference TRBV2 and TRBJ1-6, is EPEVTQTPSHQVTQMGQEVILRCVPISNHLYFYWYRQILGQKVEFLVSFYNNEISEKSEIFDDQFSVERPDGSNFTLKIRSTKLEDSAMYFCASSGTADNSPLHFGNGTRLTVT.